The clone carrying this T cell receptor (beta chain) has at least ten counts. These data belong to a study of T-cell reconstitution after alpha-beta-depleted transplantation in children. Unique molecular identifiers were used in preparing the TCRbeta library. From the PCR reads, TCRdb called clonotypes with MiXCR, one entry per CDR3 protein. Among around 360,000 distinct CDR3 sequences listed, 10% were seen once. Trimming stripped 2 bases from V and 2 bases from J, with 7 bases between. The CDR3 sequence is 14 residues long. Per the germline V gene, CDR1 is MNHEY and CDR2 is SVGEGT. The chain carries TRBV6-2 or TRBV6-3 and TRBJ1-5, with D possibly being TRBD1 (5 bases). The sample in question was PBMCs from the stem cell graft donor, obtained from the stem cell graft. The sequence was obtained from a human donor who donated a stem cell graft to a child with acute lymphoblastic leukemia. CDR3 sequence (DNA): TGTGCCAGCAGTTACGGGGGAGGCAATCAGCCCCAGCATTTT. Translated: CASSYGGGNQPQHF.